A selection of T cell receptor beta chains follows, all from one sample in a study of human T cells and chemical hapten exposure. TCRdb independently ran MiXCR on the RACE reads; one entry per CDR3 protein. The repertoire holds about 68,000 distinct CDR3 sequences, with 9.5% to 12% as singletons. The sample consisted of whole blood, taken in connection with sensitization to the hapten diphenylcyclopropenone (DPC). These receptors originate from a woman in her forties or fifties with alopecia areata. Some clones in this sample may be carry-over from other donors' samples. Each CDR3 is given with its conserved first and last residue. A D gene is named only where the DNA matches it firmly. For some rows the clone size is stated as once, few or many, or as a class when expanded; others skip it.

D | J | V | size | DNA | CDR3
TRBD1 | TRBJ1-5 | TRBV4-2 | many | TGTGCCAGCAGCCCCACGACAGGGGGCGGTCAGCCCCAGCATTTT | CASSPTTGGGQPQHF
TRBD1 | TRBJ1-1 | TRBV19 | few | TGTGCCAGTACCTCGCGGACAGGGGGCCAAGAAGCTTTCTTT | CASTSRTGGQEAFF
- | TRBJ2-3 | TRBV9 | - | TGTGCCAGCAAAGGGGGGACCACAGATACGCAGTATTTT | CASKGGTTDTQYF
- | TRBJ2-6 | TRBV18 | few | TGTGCCAGCTCACCCACCTCTGGGGCCAACGTCCTGACTTTC | CASSPTSGANVLTF
- | TRBJ2-5 | TRBV28 | few | TGTGCCAGCAGTTCCCCCACCCTAAGGGAGACCCAGTACTTC | CASSSPTLRETQYF
- | TRBJ1-1 | TRBV5-1 | many | TGCGCCAGCAGCTTGGTGGTAGAGATGAACACTGAAGCTTTCTTT | CASSLVVEMNTEAFF
- | TRBJ2-2 | TRBV19 | few | TGTGCCAGTAGTAATCGGCAGATTACCGGGGAGCTGTTTTTT | CASSNRQITGELFF
- | TRBJ1-5 | TRBV7-2 | few | TGTGCCAGCAGCTTAGGTGTGGGCGAGAGTCAGCCCCAGCATTTT | CASSLGVGESQPQHF
- | TRBJ1-2 | TRBV20-1 | few | TGCAGTGCTAGACCTATGACAGGCTACGGCTATGGCTACACCTTC | CSARPMTGYGYGYTF
TRBD1 | TRBJ1-6 | TRBV11-2 | - | TGTGCCAGCAGCGGGACAGGGGTACGATCACCCCTCCACTTT | CASSGTGVRSPLHF
- | TRBJ1-2 | TRBV6-5 | - | TGTGCCAGCAGTAACACATGGAACTATGGCTACACCTTC | CASSNTWNYGYTF
- | TRBJ1-2 | TRBV7-2 | few | TGTGCCAGCAGCCTATGGCGGACGGTTTCAGCTAACTATGGCTACACCTTC | CASSLWRTVSANYGYTF
TRBD1 | TRBJ1-1 | TRBV10-2 | few | TGCGCCAGCAGTGGAGGGGGCGTCACTGAAGCTTTCTTT | CASSGGGVTEAFF
TRBD2 | TRBJ2-1 | TRBV5-4 | - | TGTGCCAGCAGCTTGGAAAGCGGGAGGCTGGATGAGCAGTTCTTC | CASSLESGRLDEQFF
TRBD2 | TRBJ2-1 | TRBV5-1 | - | TGCGCCAGCAGCCTGTCTAGCGGGAGCCTCGTAACTTACAATGAGCAGTTCTTC | CASSLSSGSLVTYNEQFF
TRBD1 | TRBJ1-2 | TRBV28 | many | TGTGCCAGCAGCCCACAGCAAGCAGGGGGCGGCTACACCTTC | CASSPQQAGGGYTF
TRBD2 | TRBJ2-5 | TRBV18 | many | TGTGCCAGCTCACCACTAGCGGGAGGTGAAGAGACCCAGTACTTC | CASSPLAGGEETQYF
- | TRBJ2-2 | TRBV9 | - | TGTGCCAGCAGCATTCGGGAGAACCCCGGGGAGCTGTTTTTT | CASSIRENPGELFF
TRBD2 | TRBJ2-1 | TRBV2 | many | TGTGCCTTCGGCGGGAGGCAGGGGAATGAGCAGTTCTTC | CAFGGRQGNEQFF
- | TRBJ1-1 | TRBV3-1 | - | TGTGCCAGCAGCCGCGGGTTGAGCACTGAAGCTTTCTTT | CASSRGLSTEAFF
- | TRBJ1-1 | TRBV25-1 | many | TGTGCCAGCAGTCGTCGCGGGGGGAACACTGAAGCTTTCTTT | CASSRRGGNTEAFF
TRBD2 | TRBJ2-1 | TRBV5-1 | - | TGCGCCAGTACCGGGGGGAATGAGCAGTTCTTC | CASTGGNEQFF
- | TRBJ1-1 | TRBV20-1 | - | TGCAGTGCTAGAATGGCTGTTGAAGCTTTCTTT | CSARMAVEAFF
- | TRBJ1-2 | TRBV9 | - | TGTGCCAGCTCGACGGACCTTTCTGGCTACACCTTC | CASSTDLSGYTF
- | TRBJ2-2 | TRBV7-7 | many | TGTGCTAGCAGCTTACAGATAGGGCGCACCGGGGAGCTGTTTTTT | CASSLQIGRTGELFF
- | TRBJ1-3 | TRBV20-1 | many | TGCAGTGCTAGATTGTCCTACTCTGGAAACACCATATATTTT | CSARLSYSGNTIYF
TRBD2 | TRBJ2-1 | TRBV2 | - | TGTGCCAGCAGTTGGACTAGCGGCTCCTACAATGAGCAGTTCTTC | CASSWTSGSYNEQFF
- | TRBJ1-4 | TRBV25-1 | many | TGTGCCAGCAGTCAAAGGATAGCAACTAATGAAAAACTGTTTTTT | CASSQRIATNEKLFF
TRBD1 | TRBJ1-1 | TRBV12-3/TRBV12-4 | few | TGTGCCAGCACTACTTTCGACAGGGACCTTGAAGCTTTCTTT | CASTTFDRDLEAFF
- | TRBJ2-3 | TRBV10-3 | - | TGTGCCATCAGTGACATAGCGGTTCGTAGCACAGATACGCAGTATTTT | CAISDIAVRSTDTQYF
TRBD1 | TRBJ1-1 | TRBV29-1 | few | TGCAGCATAGGACAGGTTCAAGCTTTCTTT | CSIGQVQAFF
- | TRBJ2-1 | TRBV3-1 | few | TGTGCCAGCAGCCAAACGCCCTCCTACAATGAGCAGTTCTTC | CASSQTPSYNEQFF
- | TRBJ2-5 | TRBV28 | many | TGTGCCAGCAGTTTTCCGAGGGTTGGGGAGACCCAGTACTTC | CASSFPRVGETQYF
- | TRBJ1-2 | TRBV28 | - | TGTGCCAGCAGTTCTGGACTTTATGGCTACACCTTC | CASSSGLYGYTF
- | TRBJ2-2 | TRBV12-3/TRBV12-4 | - | TGTGCCAGCAGTTTCGAGGTCGGGGCAGGGGAGAGCACCGGGGAGCTGTTTTTT | CASSFEVGAGESTGELFF
- | TRBJ1-5 | TRBV24-1 | - | TGTGCCACCAGTGGTCCCCTAGGGCCCCAGCATTTT | CATSGPLGPQHF
- | TRBJ2-2 | TRBV7-2 | many | TGTGCCAGCAGCCCCCTCAGGATGAACACCGGGGAGCTGTTTTTT | CASSPLRMNTGELFF
- | TRBJ1-6 | TRBV6-6 | many | TGTGCCAGCAGTTACAGGGGGACGAGCTCCTATAATTCACCCCTCCACTTT | CASSYRGTSSYNSPLHF
- | TRBJ1-3 | TRBV19 | - | TGTGCCATACAAGGAAGGACAGCCCGCGGAAACACCATATATTTT | CAIQGRTARGNTIYF
- | TRBJ1-2 | TRBV2 | - | TGTGCCAGCAGCCCGCACTATGGCTACACCTTC | CASSPHYGYTF
- | TRBJ1-2 | TRBV6-2/TRBV6-3 | many | TGTGCCAGCAGGGTCCCTGGCGGCTACACCTTC | CASRVPGGYTF
- | TRBJ1-5 | TRBV24-1 | few | TGTGCCACCAGTGATTCCCGGACAACTAGCAATCAGCCCCAGCATTTT | CATSDSRTTSNQPQHF
TRBD2 | TRBJ2-7 | TRBV14 | many | TGTGCCAGCAGCCAAGACTTGCTAGCGGGAGCAGGCGAGCAGTACTTC | CASSQDLLAGAGEQYF
- | TRBJ2-3 | TRBV24-1 | few | TGTGCCACCGGAGCCAGTGAGGCAGATACGCAGTATTTT | CATGASEADTQYF
- | TRBJ2-1 | TRBV29-1 | few | TGCAGCGTAGGCAGTCATAATGAGCAGTTCTTC | CSVGSHNEQFF
- | TRBJ2-3 | TRBV10-2 | many | TGCGCCAGCAGTGGCGGGGCGAATACGCAGTATTTT | CASSGGANTQYF
- | TRBJ1-4 | TRBV18 | many | TGTGCCAGCTCACCACCACAGGCGTCCGAGGGGGGCTCCGAAAAACTGTTTTTT | CASSPPQASEGGSEKLFF
TRBD1 | TRBJ1-4 | TRBV6-6 | - | TGTGCCAGCATAAACCGACAGGGATCTAATGAAAAACTGTTTTTT | CASINRQGSNEKLFF
TRBD2 | TRBJ2-5 | TRBV5-1 | - | TGCGCCAGCAGCTTGACTAGCGGGGGGCCTCAAGAGACCCAGTACTTC | CASSLTSGGPQETQYF
- | TRBJ1-1 | TRBV12-3/TRBV12-4 | few | TGTGCCAGCAGTTTTTTAGTTGTACAGAAGCCTGAAGCTTTCTTT | CASSFLVVQKPEAFF
TRBD1 | TRBJ2-2 | TRBV9 | - | TGTGCCAGCAGCCTCCGAGGGGACAGAGGGGTCGGGGAGCTGTTTTTT | CASSLRGDRGVGELFF
- | TRBJ2-5 | TRBV7-3 | - | TGTGCCAGCAGCTTATCTAGCAGCCAAGAGACCCAGTACTTC | CASSLSSSQETQYF
- | TRBJ1-2 | TRBV18 | few | TGTGCCAGCTCACCGGCAGGGGACTATGGCTACACCTTC | CASSPAGDYGYTF
TRBD1 | TRBJ2-5 | TRBV5-1 | - | TGCGCCAGCAGACAGCTTCCGGGACAGGGCAAACAAGAGACCCAGTACTTC | CASRQLPGQGKQETQYF
- | TRBJ1-2 | TRBV5-1 | - | TGCGCCAGCAGCGCGACAGTCTTAATTAACTATGGCTACACCTTC | CASSATVLINYGYTF
TRBD1 | TRBJ1-2 | TRBV6-2/TRBV6-3 | many | TGTGCCAGCAGTACACGGGACAGTGGGAACTATGGCTACACCTTC | CASSTRDSGNYGYTF
TRBD2 | TRBJ2-7 | TRBV6-6 | - | TGTGCCAGCAGTTACGTGGCGGGAGGCTACGAGCAGTACTTC | CASSYVAGGYEQYF
- | TRBJ1-1 | TRBV2 | - | TGTGCCAGCAGTGAGGCCCTCCGGGCAACTGAAGCTTTCTTT | CASSEALRATEAFF